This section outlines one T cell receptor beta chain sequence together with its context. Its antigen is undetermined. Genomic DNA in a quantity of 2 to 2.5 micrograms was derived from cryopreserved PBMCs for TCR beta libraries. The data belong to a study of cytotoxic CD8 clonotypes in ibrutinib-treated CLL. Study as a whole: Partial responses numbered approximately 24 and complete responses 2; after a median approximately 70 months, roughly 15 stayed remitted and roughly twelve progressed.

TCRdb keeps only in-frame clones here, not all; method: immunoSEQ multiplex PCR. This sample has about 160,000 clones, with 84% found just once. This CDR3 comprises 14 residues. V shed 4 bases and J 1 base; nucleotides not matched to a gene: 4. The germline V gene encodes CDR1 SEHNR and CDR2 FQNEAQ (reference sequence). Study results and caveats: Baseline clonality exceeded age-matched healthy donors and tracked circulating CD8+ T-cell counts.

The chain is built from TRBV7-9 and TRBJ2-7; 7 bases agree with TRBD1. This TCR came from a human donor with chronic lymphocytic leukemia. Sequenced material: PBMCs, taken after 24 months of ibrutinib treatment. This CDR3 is CASSSRDRSYEQYF. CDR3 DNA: TGTGCCAGCAGCTCCCGGGACAGATCCTACGAGCAGTACTTC.